These T cell receptor beta chains were read from a single sample in a study of blood T cell repertoires in COVID-19. Clones were read by immunoSEQ multiplex PCR, and TCRdb kept only the in-frame ones, dropping some. The sample shows around 72,000 clones, around four fifths of them seen only once. Sequencing was done on a sample of peripheral blood. The receptors were gathered from a woman at least 80 years old with acute or convalescent COVID-19. Each CDR3 is given with its conserved first and last residue. Each record gives: CDR3 DNA, CDR3 protein, J gene, clone size, V gene, D gene. D genes are given only for firm matches. A row's size may be missing; if present it is once, few, many or a size class.

DNA: TGTGCCTGGGGCCCCGGGGGGGCGGTCACCGGGGAGCTGTTTTTT
CDR3: CAWGPGGAVTGELFF
J: TRBJ2-2
size: NA
V: TRBV30
D: TRBD2

DNA: TGTGCCAGCAGTCAACAGAATAATCAGCCCCAGCATTTT
CDR3: CASSQQNNQPQHF
J: TRBJ1-5
size: NA
V: TRBV6-5
D: NA

DNA: TGTGCCAGCAGCCAACCGGAAATGGGACTAGCGGGAGGGTGGGCCTACAATGAGCAGTTCTTC
CDR3: CASSQPEMGLAGGWAYNEQFF
J: TRBJ2-1
size: NA
V: TRBV4-2
D: TRBD2

DNA: TGTGCCAGCAGCGTAGCTATCGGACAAAGCACAGATACGCAGTATTTT
CDR3: CASSVAIGQSTDTQYF
J: TRBJ2-3
size: few
V: TRBV9
D: NA

DNA: TGTGCCATCAGCGGAACAGGGGACGGTGGCTACACCTTC
CDR3: CAISGTGDGGYTF
J: TRBJ1-2
size: NA
V: TRBV10-3
D: TRBD1

DNA: TGTGCCAGCAGCGTAGGTAGCGGGAGGGGCGTAGGGAATGAGCAGTTCTTC
CDR3: CASSVGSGRGVGNEQFF
J: TRBJ2-1
size: NA
V: TRBV9
D: TRBD2

DNA: TGTGCCAGCAGAGGGACTAGCGGATACAATGAGCAGTTCTTC
CDR3: CASRGTSGYNEQFF
J: TRBJ2-1
size: NA
V: TRBV3-1/TRBV3-2
D: TRBD2

DNA: TGTGCCAGCAGCTCGCCAGGGGGCTTCTGGGGCTACACCTTC
CDR3: CASSSPGGFWGYTF
J: TRBJ1-2
size: NA
V: TRBV7-2
D: TRBD1

DNA: TGTGCCAGCAGCCTTGGCTGGGGAGACCAGCCCCAGCATTTT
CDR3: CASSLGWGDQPQHF
J: TRBJ1-5
size: NA
V: TRBV11-2
D: NA

DNA: TGTGCCAGTAGCTCCCAGGGACAGTACGAGCAGTACTTC
CDR3: CASSSQGQYEQYF
J: TRBJ2-7
size: NA
V: TRBV19
D: TRBD1

DNA: TGTGCCAGTAGTACCCCAGGGGGATTGGTAGAACTGTTTTTT
CDR3: CASSTPGGLVELFF
J: TRBJ1-4
size: NA
V: TRBV19
D: TRBD1

DNA: TGTGCCAGCAGCTGGACTAGCGGGGAAGAGACCCAGTACTTC
CDR3: CASSWTSGEETQYF
J: TRBJ2-5
size: NA
V: TRBV3-1/TRBV3-2
D: TRBD2

DNA: TGTGCCAGCAGCCAAGGGCGACAGGGGATGGGAAACACCATATATTTT
CDR3: CASSQGRQGMGNTIYF
J: TRBJ1-3
size: NA
V: TRBV3-1/TRBV3-2
D: TRBD1

DNA: TGTGCCAGTAGTATAGTTCCGGGACTAGGGCAAGAGACCCAGTACTTC
CDR3: CASSIVPGLGQETQYF
J: TRBJ2-5
size: once
V: TRBV19
D: TRBD2

DNA: TGCAGCGTTGAAGAATTAGGGACTAGCGGGAGGAAGCAGTTCTTC
CDR3: CSVEELGTSGRKQFF
J: TRBJ2-1
size: NA
V: TRBV29-1
D: TRBD2

DNA: TGTGCCAGTCGGGACCTGGGACAGGGGGACTATGGCTACACCTTC
CDR3: CASRDLGQGDYGYTF
J: TRBJ1-2
size: few
V: TRBV19
D: TRBD1

DNA: TGTGCCAGCAGCTTAGTGGGCGGGAGGGCCAACAATGAGCAGTTCTTC
CDR3: CASSLVGGRANNEQFF
J: TRBJ2-1
size: NA
V: TRBV7-2
D: TRBD2

DNA: TGTGCCAGCAGCCAAGTTACCAGCGGCCCTTCCTACGAGCAGTACTTC
CDR3: CASSQVTSGPSYEQYF
J: TRBJ2-7
size: NA
V: TRBV4-2
D: NA

DNA: TGTGCCAGCAGTGGGGCAGGCCGACGGGGCACTGAAGCTTTCTTT
CDR3: CASSGAGRRGTEAFF
J: TRBJ1-1
size: NA
V: TRBV2
D: NA

DNA: TGTGCCAGCAGCCGAGACTTTGGGACTAGAGCGGACAATGAGCAGTTCTTC
CDR3: CASSRDFGTRADNEQFF
J: TRBJ2-1
size: NA
V: TRBV3-1/TRBV3-2
D: TRBD2

DNA: TGTGCCAGCAGTGATCTGCGTGATTCCTACGAGCAGTACTTC
CDR3: CASSDLRDSYEQYF
J: TRBJ2-7
size: NA
V: TRBV25-1
D: NA

DNA: TGCGCCAGCAGCTTGGCCGGGACAGGGGTCACAGATACGCAGTATTTT
CDR3: CASSLAGTGVTDTQYF
J: TRBJ2-3
size: NA
V: TRBV5-1
D: TRBD1

DNA: TGCGCCAGCAGCACGACTAGCGGGAGTACCAATGAGCAGTTCTTC
CDR3: CASSTTSGSTNEQFF
J: TRBJ2-1
size: NA
V: TRBV5-1
D: TRBD2

DNA: TGTGCCAGCAGTCTAGAGCTAGGCGCAGATACGCAGTATTTT
CDR3: CASSLELGADTQYF
J: TRBJ2-3
size: NA
V: TRBV6-5
D: NA

DNA: TGTGCCAGCAGCCTTGGGACTCCGGCCGTCCTGACTTTC
CDR3: CASSLGTPAVLTF
J: TRBJ2-6
size: NA
V: TRBV9
D: NA

DNA: TGTGCCAGCGCCTCCTCAGGGGTTGAAGGGGAGACCCAGTACTTC
CDR3: CASASSGVEGETQYF
J: TRBJ2-5
size: once
V: TRBV19
D: NA

DNA: TGTGCCTGGAGGGGACAGGGTAACGAAAAACTGTTTTTT
CDR3: CAWRGQGNEKLFF
J: TRBJ1-4
size: NA
V: TRBV30
D: TRBD1

DNA: TGTGCCAGCAGCCGACAGGGATGGGAGCAGTACTTC
CDR3: CASSRQGWEQYF
J: TRBJ2-7
size: NA
V: TRBV5-4
D: TRBD1

DNA: TGTGCCACCAGTGGACAGGGTTACTACAATGAGCAGTTCTTC
CDR3: CATSGQGYYNEQFF
J: TRBJ2-1
size: few
V: TRBV24-1
D: TRBD1

DNA: TGTGCCAGCAGCCTGCGGACTAGCGGGGGGGCGACAGATACGCAGTATTTT
CDR3: CASSLRTSGGATDTQYF
J: TRBJ2-3
size: NA
V: TRBV11-2
D: TRBD2

DNA: TGCGCCAGCAGCTTGGGACTAGCGGGAGTGGGTGTGGAGCAGTTCTTC
CDR3: CASSLGLAGVGVEQFF
J: TRBJ2-1
size: NA
V: TRBV5-1
D: TRBD2

DNA: TGTGCCAGCAGTGCCCAGGGGTCGTCGGGCACTGAAGCTTTCTTT
CDR3: CASSAQGSSGTEAFF
J: TRBJ1-1
size: NA
V: TRBV27
D: NA

DNA: TGTGCCAGCAGCACGGGGGGGCTAGGGTCTGGAAACACCATATATTTT
CDR3: CASSTGGLGSGNTIYF
J: TRBJ1-3
size: NA
V: TRBV11-2
D: NA

DNA: TGCGCCAGCAGTGATTGGGGCATCAGTGGCTACACCTTC
CDR3: CASSDWGISGYTF
J: TRBJ1-2
size: NA
V: TRBV10-2
D: NA

DNA: TGTGCCAGCAGTGACCGGACAGGGTCTAACTATGGCTACACCTTC
CDR3: CASSDRTGSNYGYTF
J: TRBJ1-2
size: NA
V: TRBV6-1
D: TRBD1

DNA: TGTGCCAGCAGTGGGACAGGGAGTGGGGAAAAACTGTTTTTT
CDR3: CASSGTGSGEKLFF
J: TRBJ1-4
size: NA
V: TRBV28
D: TRBD1

DNA: TGCAGTGCTAGTTCGGCTAGCGGGAGGGCCGTTGAGACCCAGTACTTC
CDR3: CSASSASGRAVETQYF
J: TRBJ2-5
size: NA
V: TRBV20-1
D: TRBD2

DNA: TGTGCCAGCAGCTTTAGCTGGGTTGGGGAGACCCAGTACTTC
CDR3: CASSFSWVGETQYF
J: TRBJ2-5
size: NA
V: TRBV9
D: NA

DNA: TGTGCCAGCAGCCAAGGCGGGGGGGCCCCCGGTAATGAGCAGTTCTTC
CDR3: CASSQGGGAPGNEQFF
J: TRBJ2-1
size: once
V: TRBV3-1/TRBV3-2
D: TRBD2

DNA: TGTGCCAGCCACAGAGAACTCACTGAAGCTTTCTTT
CDR3: CASHRELTEAFF
J: TRBJ1-1
size: NA
V: TRBV2
D: NA

DNA: TGCGCCAGCAGCTCTGTACTAGGGACAGGGGGCACAGATACGCAGTATTTT
CDR3: CASSSVLGTGGTDTQYF
J: TRBJ2-3
size: NA
V: TRBV5-1
D: TRBD1

DNA: TGTGCCAGCAGTGACTACCAGGGTTGGACCCAGTACTTC
CDR3: CASSDYQGWTQYF
J: TRBJ2-5
size: NA
V: TRBV2
D: NA

DNA: TGTGCCAGCAGGGGGCGGGGGGGCTCCTACAATGAGCAGTTCTTC
CDR3: CASRGRGGSYNEQFF
J: TRBJ2-1
size: NA
V: TRBV3-1/TRBV3-2
D: TRBD2

DNA: TGTGCCAGCAGCGGAGAGGATGGCCCCCATACGCAGTATTTT
CDR3: CASSGEDGPHTQYF
J: TRBJ2-3
size: NA
V: TRBV11-3
D: NA

DNA: TGTGCCAGCAGCGTAGGAGCGGACGTTACCTACGAGCAGTACTTC
CDR3: CASSVGADVTYEQYF
J: TRBJ2-7
size: NA
V: TRBV9
D: NA

DNA: TGCAGCGTTAGACAGGGCCAGAACTATGGCTACACCTTC
CDR3: CSVRQGQNYGYTF
J: TRBJ1-2
size: once
V: TRBV29-1
D: TRBD1

DNA: TGTGCCAGCAGCTTAGATATGAACAGCAAAAGCAATCAGCCCCAGCATTTT
CDR3: CASSLDMNSKSNQPQHF
J: TRBJ1-5
size: NA
V: TRBV7-9
D: NA